Given below is one T cell receptor beta chain in context. Its antigen is not known. V was pared by 5 bases and J by 12 bases, with 12 bases of the junction left unmatched. CDR3 length: 14 amino acids. Looked up from germline, CDR1 is SGHTA and CDR2 is FQGTGA. These data are taken from a study of cytomegalovirus exposure and HLA in healthy donors. Notes on the study in general: Later analysis revealed greater clonal expansion in HLA-associated TCR beta chains than in equally common others.

PCR involved 60 Vbeta and 13 Jbeta primers. Here immunoSEQ multiplex PCR was the method, and the copy in TCRdb shows in-frame clones only, minus some. The data show under 200,000 clones, approximately 71% seen once. The specimen sequenced was PBMCs. The rearrangement joins TRBV7-3 to TRBJ2-1, with 8 bases matching TRBD1. This receptor was obtained from a woman under 30 in good health and CMV-seropositive. The CDR3 here is CASSLGQGKRRQFF. CDR3 DNA: TGTGCCAGCAGCCTCGGACAGGGAAAACGGAGGCAGTTCTTC.